Below are 19 T cell receptor beta chains sequenced from a single sample in a study of regulatory T cells in long-lasting Graves disease. The time point: persistent/refractory GD, antithyroid drugs over 5 years with positive TRAb. PBMC RNA served as the TCR library source. iRepertoire HTBI primers and Arm-PCR of CDR3 regions built TCR beta libraries. MiXCR, applied by TCRdb to the multiplex PCR reads, yields one record per CDR3 protein. The table lists a few hundred thousand distinct CDR3 sequences, around 23% of them singletons. Sequencing used peripheral blood mononuclear cells (PBMCs), obtained when the disease was refractory, from a patient treated with antithyroid drugs. Every receptor here comes from a female donor with Graves disease.

This clonotype occurred many times. The rearrangement joins TRBV6-1 to TRBJ1-2; 7 bases line up with TRBD1. V lost 6 bases to trimming and J lost 7 bases; unmatched junction nucleotides: 11. There are 14 residues in the CDR3. Looked up from germline, CDR1 is MNHNS and CDR2 is SASEGT. The CDR3 region is CASSSTTGQAGYTF. CDR3 coding DNA: TGTGCCAGCAGCTCAACCACAGGACAGGCTGGCTACACCTTC.

The chain couples TRBV12-3 or TRBV12-4 to TRBJ2-3; 11 bases agree with TRBD2. The CDR3 totals 17 residues. J lost 6 bases, V lost 3 bases, and 11 bases had no gene match. The CDR3 DNA is TGTGCCAGCAGTTTGGCCCCCGGGACTAGCGGTGTGGATACGCAGTATTTT. This gives the protein CASSLAPGTSGVDTQYF.

The table lists this clonotype with a few counts. For the CDR3, the DNA is TGCGCCAGCAGCTTGGTCGCGTGGCAGGGCTCGACCGGGGAGCTGTTTTTT. This encodes CASSLVAWQGSTGELFF. This rearrangement joins TRBV5-1 to TRBJ2-2, with a possible D match to TRBD1 (5 bases). The CDR3 length is 17 residues. V dropped 0 bases and J dropped 5 bases, with 17 bases sitting between them. Germline V gene lookup returns CDR1 SGHRS and CDR2 YFSETQ.

The rearrangement joins TRBV20-1 to TRBJ2-7, with 13 bases lining up with TRBD2. Germline CDR1 is DFQATT and CDR2 is SNEGSKA (reference sequence). V shed 3 bases, J shed 6 bases, and the junction held 8 bases outside the gene matches. This CDR3 is built from 15 residues. The CDR3 sequence is CSASASGLAGVEQYF. Here the CDR3 DNA reads TGCAGTGCTAGCGCCTCCGGACTAGCGGGAGTCGAGCAGTACTTC.

The gene calls are TRBV28 and TRBJ2-3; 8 bases align to TRBD1. Germline assignment: CDR1 MDHEN and CDR2 SYDVKM. The CDR3 spans 13 residues. The junction had 1 base not matched to a gene; V was cut back by 7 bases and J by 1 base. The CDR3 sequence: CASKTGGTDTQYF. In nucleotides, the CDR3 is TGTGCCAGCAAGACAGGGGGCACAGATACGCAGTATTTT. The whole variable domain, remainder taken from reference TRBV28 and TRBJ2-3, is DVKVTQSSRYLVKRTGEKVFLECVQDMDHENMFWYRQDPGLGLRLIYFSYDVKMKEKGDIPEGYSVSREKKERFSLILESASTNQTSMYLCASKTGGTDTQYFGPGTRLTVL.

This clonotype was recorded many times. V and J are TRBV2 and TRBJ2-2; 7 bases fit TRBD2. The CDR3 has 13 amino acids. In germline, CDR1 is SNHLY, CDR2 FYNNEI. The ends lost 9 bases at V and 1 base at J; junction bases unmatched: 2. The CDR3 loop is CARGEGNTGELFF. DNA of the CDR3: TGTGCCAGAGGGGAGGGGAACACCGGGGAGCTGTTTTTT. The complete variable domain, with remaining parts taken from reference TRBV2 and TRBJ2-2, reads EPEVTQTPSHQVTQMGQEVILRCVPISNHLYFYWYRQILGQKVEFLVSFYNNEISEKSEIFDDQFSVERPDGSNFTLKIRSTKLEDSAMYFCARGEGNTGELFFGEGSRLTVL.

This clonotype has only a few counts. The chain links TRBV6-7 to TRBJ1-5; D perhaps matches TRBD1 (6 bases). TRBV6-7 is sorted into the ORF group, with uncertain function. V lost 8 bases and J 3 bases, leaving 29 bases between the germline ends. There are 19 residues in the CDR3. The CDR3 loop reads CASPPTKTGHLRSNQPQHF. CDR3 DNA sequence: TGTGCCAGCCCCCCCACCAAGACGGGACACCTTCGTTCCAATCAGCCCCAGCATTTT.

There are a few counts of this clonotype. Because the CDR3 is missing its conserved closing phenylalanine or tryptophan, this is likely a read error. The chain is built from TRBV20-1 and TRBJ2-7; the D is unclear. CDR3 length equals 14 residues. V was trimmed by 0 bases and J by 0 bases, leaving 9 bases between them. In germline, CDR1 is DFQATT, CDR2 SNEGSKA (reference sequence). CDR3 sequence (DNA): TGCAGTGCTAGAGATCGGGTTCGCTCCTACGAGCAGTACCTC. It translates to CSARDRVRSYEQYL.

This clonotype was seen more than once but under ten times. The CDR3 nucleotides read TGTGCCAGCAGTGGCTCACTGGGACAGGGAATTGAAAAACTGTTTTTT. Its protein is CASSGSLGQGIEKLFF. The genes are TRBV25-1 and TRBJ1-4; 9 bases line up with TRBD1. The CDR3 has 16 residues. CDR1 and CDR2 from the germline V gene are MGHDK and SYGVNS. V dropped 4 bases and J dropped 7; count of bases not matched to a gene: 10. The full variable domain, with the rest looked up from reference TRBV25-1 and TRBJ1-4, is EADIYQTPRYLVIGTGKKITLECSQTMGHDKMYWYQQDPGMELHLIHYSYGVNSTEKGDLSSESTVSRIRTEHFPLTLESARPSHTSQYLCASSGSLGQGIEKLFFGSGTQLSVL.

Ten or more counts support this clonotype. The chain joins TRBV6-5 to TRBJ2-7; D ambiguous. The length of the CDR3 is 14 residues. CDR1 and CDR2 (germline): MNHEY, SVGAGI. Trimming removed 0 bases at V and 2 bases at J, with 8 bases between. The CDR3 spells CASSYSLGAYEQYF. The DNA for the CDR3 is TGTGCCAGCAGTTACTCACTGGGCGCCTACGAGCAGTACTTC.

By proportion, this clonotype is medium-sized (0.01 to 0.1%). The chain joins TRBV7-2 to TRBJ2-7; D not certain. Germline CDR1 SGHTA, CDR2 FQGNSA. This CDR3 spans 12 amino acids. V was clipped by 11 bases and J by 0 bases, with 11 bases between them. CDR3: CASRSDSYEQYF. Written as DNA, the CDR3 is TGTGCCTCCCGTTCCGACTCCTACGAGCAGTACTTC. Drawing the rest from reference TRBV7-2 and TRBJ2-7, the complete variable domain is GAGVSQSPSNKVTEKGKDVELRCDPISGHTALYWYRQSLGQGLEFLIYFQGNSAPDKSGLPSDRFSAERTGGSVSTLTIQRTQQEDSAVYLCASRSDSYEQYFGPGTRLTVT.

The V gene is TRBV3-1, the J gene TRBJ1-2; no clear D. Germline loops: CDR1 LGHDT, CDR2 YNNKEL (reference sequence). CDR3 length: 14 residues. The ends were cut back, 6 bases at V and 4 bases at J, with 15 bases in the middle. This CDR3 is CASSSRGSLYGYTF. DNA for the CDR3: TGTGCCAGCAGTTCCCGAGGGTCTCTCTATGGCTACACCTTC.

This chain links TRBV28 with TRBJ1-3; TRBD1 matches 7 bases. This CDR3 region has 14 residues. Trimming removed 5 bases from V and 2 bases from J; junction bases left unmatched: 3. CDR1 is MDHEN, CDR2 SYDVKM, per germline. The CDR3 sequence is CASSTTGAGNTIYF. The CDR3 DNA follows: TGTGCCAGCAGTACAACAGGGGCTGGAAACACCATATATTTT.

This clonotype was seen ten or more times. This chain connects TRBV6-9 to TRBJ2-7; 8 bases line up with TRBD1. The CDR3 spans 17 residues. Germline assignment: CDR1 MNHGY and CDR2 SVAAGI. V was pared by 3 bases and J by 5 bases, with 15 bases of the junction left unmatched. The chain's CDR3 is CASSYDSRTGSIHEQYF. CDR3 sequence (DNA): TGTGCCAGCAGTTACGACTCAAGGACAGGGAGTATCCACGAGCAGTACTTC.

This clonotype was counted a few times. The chain has TRBV6-5 and TRBJ1-2; maybe TRBD1 (6 bases). Trimming took 0 bases from V and 5 from J, leaving 13 bases between them. Germline CDR1 reads MNHEY; CDR2 reads SVGAGI. This CDR3 spans 15 amino acids. As DNA, the CDR3 is TGTGCCAGCAGTTACTCTGGGGACATAGGGTATGGCTACACCTTC. It is translated as CASSYSGDIGYGYTF.

This clonotype was recorded at least ten times. The J gene is TRBJ2-5, the V gene TRBV24-1, with 7 bases matching TRBD1. Germline CDR1 and CDR2: KGHDR and SFDVKD. The CDR3 length is 15 residues. V shed 3 bases and J 4 bases; nucleotides not matched to a gene: 7. The CDR3 DNA reads TGTGCCACCAGTGATCCCGACAGGGCAGCAGAGACCCAGTACTTC. Protein sequence: CATSDPDRAAETQYF.

This clonotype was found many times. Germline is not matched at one junction end, which may reflect a read error. The rearrangement links TRBV6-1 to TRBJ1-2; D unclear. The CDR3 runs to 14 residues. The V gene's germline CDR1 is MNHNS and CDR2 SASEGT. CDR3 amino acids: CASREGSSLYGYTF. CDR3 coding DNA: TGTGCCAGCAGAGAAGGATCCAGCCTCTATGGCTACACCTTC.

The table lists this clonotype with a few counts. J is TRBJ2-7 and V is TRBV5-6; 9 nucleotides agree with TRBD2. Trimming took 3 bases from V and 2 from J; bases not matched to a gene: 9. The germline V gene has CDR1 SGHDT and CDR2 YYEEEE. The CDR3 is 16 amino acids. The CDR3 region is CASSYLGSGRTYEQYF. Here the CDR3 DNA reads TGTGCCAGCAGCTACCTGGGGAGCGGGAGGACCTACGAGCAGTACTTC.

This clonotype was counted between two and nine times. The rearrangement uses TRBV7-8 and TRBJ2-6, with D uncertain. CDR1 is SGHVS and CDR2 is FQNEAQ in the germline V gene. The germline V and J ends were trimmed by 2 bases and 1 base, with 6 bases remaining between them. The CDR3 runs to 15 residues. The CDR3 DNA follows: TGTGCCAGCAGCTTAATTATTTCTGGGGCCAACGTCCTGACTTTC. It encodes CASSLIISGANVLTF.